The entry below gives a single TCR beta chain sequence along with its context. This record belongs to a study of blood T cell repertoires in COVID-19. Across the whole study: Acute and convalescent COVID-19 specimens originated in the United States, Italy and Spain. In each case, the material was cDNA or gDNA derived from T cells, B-cell-depleted T cells, or PBMCs.

Method: immunoSEQ multiplex PCR; TCRdb's copy keeps in-frame clones and lacks some. Among around 68,000 clones listed, around 80% were seen once. In germline, CDR1 is MNHEY, CDR2 SMNVEV (reference sequence). This CDR3 is built from 16 residues. Trimming took 2 bases from V and 5 from J, leaving 17 bases between them. The source is a woman aged 45 to 65 with acute or convalescent COVID-19. Sequencing input: peripheral blood. V and J are TRBV27 and TRBJ2-3; D might be TRBD2 (7 bases). DNA for the CDR3: TGTGCCAGCAGTTTACCGTCCGGGGGGCTTATAGATACGCAGTATTTT. Translated, it gives CASSLPSGGLIDTQYF.